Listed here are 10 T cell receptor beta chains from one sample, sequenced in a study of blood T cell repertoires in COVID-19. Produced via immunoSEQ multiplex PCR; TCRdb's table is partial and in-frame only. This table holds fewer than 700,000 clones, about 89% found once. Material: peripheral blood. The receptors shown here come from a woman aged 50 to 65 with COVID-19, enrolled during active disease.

CDR3 region: CASTSGQSHEKLFF. Here the CDR3 DNA reads TGTGCCAGCACCTCCGGACAGAGCCATGAAAAACTGTTTTTT. This chain uses TRBV7-2 with TRBJ1-4, with D maybe TRBD1 (6 bases). The CDR3 has 14 residues. CDR1 SGHTA and CDR2 FQGNSA come from the germline V gene. Trimming took 7 bases from V and 6 from J, leaving 15 bases between them.

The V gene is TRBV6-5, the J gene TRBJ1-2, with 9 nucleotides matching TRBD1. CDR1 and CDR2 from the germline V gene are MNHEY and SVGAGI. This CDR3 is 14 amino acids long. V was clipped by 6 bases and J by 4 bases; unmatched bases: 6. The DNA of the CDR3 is TGTGCCAGCAGGGCGACAGGGGGGGGCTATGGCTACACCTTC. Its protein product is CASRATGGGYGYTF.

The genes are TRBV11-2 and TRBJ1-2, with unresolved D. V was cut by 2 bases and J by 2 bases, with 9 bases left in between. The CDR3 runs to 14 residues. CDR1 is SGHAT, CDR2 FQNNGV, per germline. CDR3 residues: CASSLRDSNYGYTF. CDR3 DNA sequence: TGTGCCAGCAGCTTAAGAGATTCCAACTATGGCTACACCTTC.

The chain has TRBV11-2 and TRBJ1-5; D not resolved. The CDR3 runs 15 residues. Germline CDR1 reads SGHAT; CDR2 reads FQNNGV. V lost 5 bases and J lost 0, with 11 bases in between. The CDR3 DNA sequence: TGTGCCAGCAGCCTTGACGGGTATAGCAATCAGCCCCAGCATTTT. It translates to CASSLDGYSNQPQHF. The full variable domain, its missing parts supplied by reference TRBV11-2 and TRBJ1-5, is EAGVAQSPRYKIIEKRQSVAFWCNPISGHATLYWYQQILGQGPKLLIQFQNNGVVDDSQLPKDRFSAERLKGVDSTLKIQPAKLEDSAVYLCASSLDGYSNQPQHFGDGTRLSIL.

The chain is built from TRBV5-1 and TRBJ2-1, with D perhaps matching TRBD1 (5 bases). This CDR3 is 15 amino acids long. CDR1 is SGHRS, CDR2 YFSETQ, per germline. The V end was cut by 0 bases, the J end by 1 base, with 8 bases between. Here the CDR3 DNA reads TGCGCCAGCAGCTTGGGTGGGGCGTCCTACAATGAGCAGTTCTTC. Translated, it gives CASSLGGASYNEQFF. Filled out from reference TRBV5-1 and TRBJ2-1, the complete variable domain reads KAGVTQTPRYLIKTRGQQVTLSCSPISGHRSVSWYQQTPGQGLQFLFEYFSETQRNKGNFPGRFSGRQFSNSRSEMNVSTLELGDSALYLCASSLGGASYNEQFFGPGTRLTVL.

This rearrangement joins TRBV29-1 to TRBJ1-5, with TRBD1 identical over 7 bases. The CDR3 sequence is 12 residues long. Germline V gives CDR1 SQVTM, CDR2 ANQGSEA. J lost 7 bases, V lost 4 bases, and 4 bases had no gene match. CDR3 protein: CSVGEGGQPQHF. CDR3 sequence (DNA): TGCAGCGTTGGTGAAGGGGGCCAGCCCCAGCATTTT.

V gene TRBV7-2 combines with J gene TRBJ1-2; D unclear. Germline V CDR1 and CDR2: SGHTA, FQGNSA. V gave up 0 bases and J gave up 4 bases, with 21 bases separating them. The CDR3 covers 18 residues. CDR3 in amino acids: CASSLAIVKTGRGYGYTF. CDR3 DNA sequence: TGTGCCAGCAGCTTAGCGATAGTCAAGACGGGGAGAGGCTATGGCTACACCTTC.

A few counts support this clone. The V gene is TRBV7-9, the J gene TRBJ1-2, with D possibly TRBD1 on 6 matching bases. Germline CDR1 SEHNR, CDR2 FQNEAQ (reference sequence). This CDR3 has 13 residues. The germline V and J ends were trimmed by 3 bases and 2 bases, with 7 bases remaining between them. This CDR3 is CASSFGQNYGYTF. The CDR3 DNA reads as TGTGCCAGCAGCTTTGGACAGAACTATGGCTACACCTTC.

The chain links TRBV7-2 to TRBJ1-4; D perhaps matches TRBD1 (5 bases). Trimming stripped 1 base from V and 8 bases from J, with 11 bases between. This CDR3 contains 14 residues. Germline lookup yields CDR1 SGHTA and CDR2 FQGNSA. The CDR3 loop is CASSLEQASEKLFF. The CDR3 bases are TGTGCCAGCAGCTTAGAACAGGCAAGCGAAAAACTGTTTTTT.

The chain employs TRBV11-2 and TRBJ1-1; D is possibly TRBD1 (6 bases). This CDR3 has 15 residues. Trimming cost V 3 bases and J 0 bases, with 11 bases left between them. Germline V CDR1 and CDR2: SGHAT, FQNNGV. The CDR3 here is CASSLAGTLNTEAFF. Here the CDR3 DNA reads TGTGCCAGCAGCTTGGCCGGGACACTGAACACTGAAGCTTTCTTT.